The 22 T cell receptor beta chains given below trace back to one sample, sequenced in a study of T-cell reconstitution after alpha-beta-depleted transplantation in children. A library of TCRbeta sequences, prepared with unique molecular identifiers, was generated. TCRdb recomputed calls from the PCR reads with MiXCR, one row per CDR3 protein. The sample contains around 490,000 distinct CDR3 sequences, over 10% of which appear only once. Source: PBMCs, mostly from graft donor cells, taken 180 days after TCRalphabeta/CD19-depleted stem cell transplant. The receptor set was obtained from a female patient aged 2-10 years who had a stem cell transplant for aplastic anemia, so the T cells may come from the graft donor.

The sample holds a few counts of this clonotype. The CDR3 sequence: CAISESTPRTGETGELFF. The DNA of the CDR3 is TGTGCCATCAGTGAGTCAACCCCCCGGACAGGGGAAACCGGGGAGCTGTTTTTT. The chain links TRBV10-3 to TRBJ2-2; TRBD1 aligns across 9 bases. J was trimmed by 5 bases and V by 0 bases; bases with no gene match: 10. CDR3 length: 18 amino acids. Germline V CDR1 and CDR2: ENHRY, SYGVKD.

The chain recombines TRBV5-1 with TRBJ2-3; D is perhaps TRBD1 (6 bases). This CDR3 comprises 17 residues. Trimming stripped 0 bases from V and 2 bases from J, with 16 bases between. Germline CDR1 SGHRS, CDR2 YFSETQ. The CDR3 spells CASSLGAAAGDTDTQYF. In nucleotides, the CDR3 is TGCGCCAGCAGCTTGGGCGCGGCGGCAGGGGACACAGATACGCAGTATTTT.

The CDR3 spells CASSLGIARTSRGTKNIQYF. The DNA of the CDR3 is TGTGCCAGCAGCTTAGGTATTGCTAGGACCTCGAGAGGGACCAAAAACATTCAGTACTTC. The gene calls are TRBV7-8 and TRBJ2-4; TRBD2 might be the D (5 bases). The CDR3 is made up of 20 amino acids. V was pared by 1 base and J by 2 bases, with 24 bases between. Germline-derived CDR1 and CDR2 are SGHVS and FQNEAQ.

This clonotype was seen repeatedly, ten times or more. The chain has TRBV4-3 and TRBJ1-4; D might be TRBD1 (5 bases). Germline CDR1 reads LGHNA; CDR2 reads YSLEER. The V end was cut by 0 bases, the J end by 5 bases, with 19 bases between. The CDR3 covers 18 residues. CDR3 sequence (DNA): TGCGCCAGCAGCCAAGATCCACCTCCGGGACGGTTAAATGAAAAACTGTTTTTT. This sequence encodes CASSQDPPPGRLNEKLFF.

This clonotype came up a few times. V gene TRBV10-3 combines with J gene TRBJ2-3; D ambiguous. The V and J ends lost 2 bases and 2 bases respectively, with 8 bases between them. The CDR3 totals 14 residues. The germline CDR1 and CDR2 sequences are ENHRY and SYGVKD. The CDR3 here is CAISEGQITDTQYF. The CDR3 DNA follows: TGTGCCATCAGTGAGGGCCAGATCACAGATACGCAGTATTTT.

The chain uses TRBV7-8 and TRBJ2-7; D unresolved. V was shortened by 1 base and J by 0 bases, with 10 bases between the two germline ends. The CDR3 has 15 amino acids. The germline V gene has CDR1 SGHVS and CDR2 FQNEAQ. The DNA of the CDR3 is TGTGCCAGCAGCTTAGTTCCTGGCAGCTCCTACGAGCAGTACTTC. Translating gives CASSLVPGSSYEQYF.

This clonotype was picked up many times. The V gene is TRBV7-6, the J gene TRBJ2-3; D gene ambiguous. Trimming took 3 bases from V and 0 from J, leaving 10 bases between them. CDR1 is SGHVS and CDR2 is FNYEAQ in the germline V gene. The CDR3 is made up of 15 amino acids. The CDR3 spells CASSFQPISTDTQYF. For the CDR3, the DNA is TGTGCCAGCAGCTTCCAACCTATAAGCACAGATACGCAGTATTTT.

The gene calls are TRBV29-1 and TRBJ2-6; TRBD1 aligns across 7 bases. This CDR3 has 13 amino acids. Germline loops: CDR1 SQVTM, CDR2 ANQGSEA. V shed 6 bases and J 2 bases; nucleotides not matched to a gene: 1. For the CDR3, the DNA is TGCAGCGTGACAGGGCCTGGGGCCAACGTCCTGACTTTC. Protein: CSVTGPGANVLTF.

About this clonotype itself: A read error is possible here, since a much larger clone lies one base away. This chain joins TRBV12-3 or TRBV12-4 and TRBJ2-1; 9 bases line up with TRBD1. CDR3 length equals 14 residues. Trimming took 6 bases from V and 5 from J; bases not matched to a gene: 5. The CDR3 spells CASRGTGSHNEQFF. The CDR3 DNA reads TGTGCCAGCAGAGGGACAGGGTCCCACAATGAGCAGTTCTTC.

There are a few counts of this clonotype. The chain is built from TRBV7-8 and TRBJ2-1, with 8 nucleotides matching TRBD2. The V segment lost 2 bases and the J segment 5 bases; nucleotides outside the gene matches: 2. This CDR3 comprises 14 residues. Looked up from germline, CDR1 is SGHVS and CDR2 is FQNEAQ. In DNA, the CDR3 is TGTGCCAGCAGCTTACAACTAGCGGACAATGAGCAGTTCTTC. This translates into CASSLQLADNEQFF. The variable domain in full, with the rest retrieved from reference TRBV7-8 and TRBJ2-1, is GAGVSQSPRYKVAKRGQDVALRCDPISGHVSLFWYQQALGQGPEFLTYFQNEAQLDKSGLPSDRFFAERPEGSVSTLKIQRTQQEDSAVYLCASSLQLADNEQFFGPGTRLTVL.

This rearrangement joins TRBV12-3 or TRBV12-4 to TRBJ2-1; 10 nucleotides match TRBD2. The CDR3 spans 15 residues. V gave up 4 bases and J gave up 6 bases; unmatched junction bases: 6. CDR3: CASSSSGRDSNEQFF. The DNA of the CDR3 is TGTGCCAGCAGTTCCAGCGGGAGGGACTCCAATGAGCAGTTCTTC.

V is TRBV4-3 and J is TRBJ2-1; 7 positions match TRBD2. V shed 4 bases and J 4 bases; nucleotides not matched to a gene: 10. The germline gives CDR1 LGHNA, CDR2 YSLEER. This CDR3 has 16 residues. CDR3 DNA: TGCGCCAGCAGCCCCCGAGCGGCGGGAGCTTACAATGAGCAGTTCTTC. Protein: CASSPRAAGAYNEQFF.

This chain joins TRBV11-2 and TRBJ2-7; tentative D call: TRBD1 (6 bases). Trimming pared 3 bases from V and 2 bases from J, leaving 11 bases between. Germline V gene data show CDR1 as SGHAT and CDR2 as FQNNGV. The CDR3 is 14 amino acids. The CDR3 loop is CASSFRQAPYEQYV. DNA of the CDR3: TGTGCCAGCAGCTTTCGACAGGCCCCCTACGAGCAGTACGTC.

This clonotype turned up a few times. The chain links TRBV11-2 to TRBJ2-1; D might be TRBD2 (5 bases). This CDR3 has 15 residues. Germline V gene lookup returns CDR1 SGHAT and CDR2 FQNNGV. The V end was cut by 5 bases, the J end by 4 bases, with 15 bases between. The CDR3 DNA reads TGTGCCAGCAGCCCCCCCCGGGATCGGTACAATGAGCAGTTCTTC. It codes for CASSPPRDRYNEQFF.

The chain employs TRBV5-1 and TRBJ2-2, with D possibly being TRBD2 (5 bases). CDR1 SGHRS and CDR2 YFSETQ come from the germline V gene. The CDR3 loop spans 18 amino acids. V lost 4 bases and J lost 9, with 28 bases in between. Written as DNA, the CDR3 is TGCGCCAGCAGCCATGCCCCCGAGGGTTTACCCGAACACCGGGAGCTGTTTTTT. It encodes CASSHAPEGLPEHRELFF.

This clonotype was seen more than once but under ten times. This chain connects TRBV6-6 to TRBJ2-1; no clear D gene. CDR1 is MNHNY and CDR2 is SVGAGI in the germline V gene (reference sequence). The V end was cut by 3 bases, the J end by 10 bases, with 10 bases between. CDR3 size: 12 residues. CDR3 nucleotides: TGTGCCAGCAGTTATGATCTGTTGGAGCAGTTCTTC. Residues: CASSYDLLEQFF.

This clonotype has only a few counts. The genes are TRBV28 and TRBJ2-7, with D possibly matching TRBD2 (5 bases). Germline lookup yields CDR1 MDHEN and CDR2 SYDVKM. The CDR3 runs to 11 residues. With 8 bases removed from V and 4 bases from J, the gap between germline ends came to 9 bases. The CDR3 reads CASSDYYEQYF. Written as DNA, the CDR3 is TGTGCCAGCTCAGACTATTACGAGCAGTACTTC. Together with reference TRBV28 and TRBJ2-7, the CDR3 gives the full variable domain: DVKVTQSSRYLVKRTGEKVFLECVQDMDHENMFWYRQDPGLGLRLIYFSYDVKMKEKGDIPEGYSVSREKKERFSLILESASTNQTSMYLCASSDYYEQYFGPGTRLTVT.

This clonotype came up a few times. V and J are TRBV28 and TRBJ1-2, with 9 bases identical to TRBD1. The CDR3 runs to 16 residues. V gave up 6 bases and J gave up 8 bases; unmatched junction bases: 16. Germline V lookup: CDR1 MDHEN, CDR2 SYDVKM. The CDR3, as DNA: TGTGCCAGCAGCATGACAGGGGGAGACAGAACTATCGGCTACACCTTC. Translation gives CASSMTGGDRTIGYTF.

The rearrangement uses TRBV10-3 and TRBJ2-1, with D possibly being TRBD2 (6 bases). The CDR3 is made up of 17 amino acids. Germline-derived CDR1 and CDR2 are ENHRY and SYGVKD. Between the trimmed V and J ends, which lost 8 bases and 1 base, there was a span of 21 bases. CDR3 bases: TGTGCCATCGCAGCCCCCCTAGGGACTTCTTCCTACAATGAGCAGTTCTTC. Encoded protein: CAIAAPLGTSSYNEQFF.

The chain is built from TRBV9 and TRBJ1-4; D is ambiguous. The CDR3 contains 14 residues. The V gene's germline CDR1 is SGDLS and CDR2 YYNGEE. V was clipped by 0 bases and J by 7 bases, with 10 bases between them. Written as DNA, the CDR3 is TGTGCCAGCAGCGTAGCCAGCAACGGTGAAAAACTGTTTTTT. It codes for CASSVASNGEKLFF.

This clonotype was counted many times. The genes are TRBV12-3 or TRBV12-4 and TRBJ2-5; no clear D gene. Trimming pared 6 bases from V and 0 bases from J, leaving 17 bases between. The CDR3 is 16 residues long. The CDR3 spells CASSRRVADNQETQYF. The CDR3 coding sequence is TGTGCCAGCAGCCGAAGGGTGGCGGATAACCAAGAGACCCAGTACTTC.

This clonotype turned up a few times. The rearrangement links TRBV10-3 to TRBJ2-1; weak D call: TRBD1 (5 bases). Per germline, CDR1 ENHRY and CDR2 SYGVKD. The CDR3 sequence is 14 residues long. Trimming pared 7 bases from V and 1 base from J, leaving 11 bases between. The CDR3 bases are TGTGCCATCAACAAGGGGATGTCCTACAATGAGCAGTTCTTC. It is translated as CAINKGMSYNEQFF.